This T cell receptor beta chain is from a study of T cells in Graves' hyperthyroidism and ophthalmopathy. With regard to this clonotype: Its antigen is unknown.

Researchers took RNA transcripts and amplified the TCR beta CDR3 regions from them. First-round RT-PCR of the TCR CDR3 relied on the HTBI primer set. In TCRdb, the multiplex PCR reads were re-called with MiXCR into one record per CDR3 protein. The sample holds about 360,000 distinct CDR3 sequences, roughly 13% seen once. The CDR3 loop spans 16 amino acids. After removal of 7 bases from V and 7 bases from J, the junction contained 18 bases not matched to a gene. From germline, CDR1 is MNHEY and CDR2 SVGEGT. Hyperthyroidism of Graves' type that showed no ophthalmopathy progression within 18 months was stable. Each diagnosis was grounded in clinical symptoms, serum thyroxine and TRAb, thyroid ultrasound, and orbital computed tomography. Points from the study as a whole: A median roughly six months before onset, the model predicted ophthalmopathy. Clonotypes that were expanded in thyroid above 0.001 mostly appeared in blood too.

The chain is built from TRBV6-2 or TRBV6-3 and TRBJ1-2; 7 bases fit TRBD1. This TCR was recovered from a woman aged 18-35 years with Graves' hyperthyroidism. Material for sequencing was blood. The CDR3 DNA sequence: TGTGCCAGCATTGTTTGGGCGGGACAGTTGATGGGTGGCTACACCTTC. It encodes CASIVWAGQLMGGYTF.